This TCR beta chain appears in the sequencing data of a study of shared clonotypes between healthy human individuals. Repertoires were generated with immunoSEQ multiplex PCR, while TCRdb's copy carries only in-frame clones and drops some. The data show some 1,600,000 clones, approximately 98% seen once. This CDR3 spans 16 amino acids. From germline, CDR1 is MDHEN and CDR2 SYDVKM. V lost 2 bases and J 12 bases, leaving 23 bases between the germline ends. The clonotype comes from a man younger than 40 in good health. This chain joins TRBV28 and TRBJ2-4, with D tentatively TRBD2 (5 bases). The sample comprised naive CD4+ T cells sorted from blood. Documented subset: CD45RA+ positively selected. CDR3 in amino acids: CASSLPSGLNSRDQYF. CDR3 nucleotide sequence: TGTGCCAGCAGTTTACCCAGCGGACTTAATAGCCGGGATCAGTACTTC.